This entry describes one T cell receptor beta chain. The antigen is undetermined. The sample originates from a study of T-cell memory formation after mild COVID-19. In the study overall: The study found TCR clusters largely donor specific. Regarding the study as a whole: Some clones that responded turned up in pre-infection memory, which suggests that cross-reactive memory joined in.

V was trimmed by 10 bases and J by 4 bases, leaving 10 bases between them. The CDR3 has 11 residues. From germline, CDR1 is LGHDT and CDR2 YNNKEL (reference sequence). With constant-segment primers, 5'RACE yielded cDNA libraries of TCR alpha and TCR beta that carried sample barcodes and UMIs. TCRdb used MiXCR to reprocess the 5' RACE reads, holding one entry per CDR3 protein. The table includes 50,000 or so distinct CDR3 sequences, approximately 9% detected once. The specimen was PBMCs or a T cell subset sorted from them (not recorded which). The TCR comes from an adult woman who had mild COVID-19 (a few samples of this study predate the infection). Cell type and time point are not known. The chain combines TRBV3-1 with TRBJ1-1; D remains ambiguous. The CDR3 region has the DNA TGTGCCATCCGAGGCGGCACTGAAGCTTTCTTT. This sequence encodes CAIRGGTEAFF.